These 24 T cell receptor beta chains were all obtained from the same sample, sequenced in a study of Tregs in tolerant kidney transplant recipients. Repertoires were generated with immunoSEQ multiplex PCR, while TCRdb's copy carries only in-frame clones and drops some. Seen here are approximately 43,000 clones, about 90% observed once, and the top ten hold around 0.7%. Sequencing input: Tregs from blood. These TCRs come from a human donor in good health.

The V and J genes are TRBV20-1 and TRBJ2-5; D uncertain. Per germline, CDR1 DFQATT and CDR2 SNEGSKA (reference sequence). Trimming stripped 4 bases from V and 7 bases from J, with 10 bases between. This CDR3 has 11 amino acids. CDR3 in amino acids: CSANRPGTQYF. The CDR3 DNA reads as TGCAGTGCTAACCGCCCGGGGACCCAGTACTTC.

This clone was detected only a few times. The CDR3 protein is CASSYPGLNTEAFF. In nucleotides, the CDR3 is TGCGCCAGCAGTTATCCGGGTCTGAACACTGAAGCTTTCTTT. The J gene is TRBJ1-1, the V gene TRBV5-1; no clear D. This CDR3 is 14 amino acids long. Deletions cut 5 bases from V and 0 bases from J, with 11 bases between. From germline, CDR1 is SGHRS and CDR2 YFSETQ.

J is TRBJ2-5 and V is TRBV6-6; 13 nucleotides match TRBD2. The germline gives CDR1 MNHNY, CDR2 SVGAGI (reference sequence). Trimming at V came to 6 bases and at J to 5 bases, leaving 0 bases not matched to a gene. The CDR3 runs to 13 residues. The CDR3 DNA sequence: TGTGCCAGCAGGACTAGCGGGAGGGAGACCCAGTACTTC. Translated: CASRTSGRETQYF.

The chain combines TRBV6-5 with TRBJ2-7; D perhaps matches TRBD2 (6 bases). The germline gives CDR1 MNHEY, CDR2 SVGAGI. V was clipped by 11 bases and J by 3 bases, with 14 bases between them. The CDR3 totals 12 residues. CDR3 nucleotide sequence: TGTGCCGGGCGGGACGGGAACTACGAGCAGTACTTC. The encoded protein is CAGRDGNYEQYF.

The chain is built from TRBV2 and TRBJ1-2; the D is unclear. The ends were cut back, 7 bases at V and 1 base at J, with 13 bases in the middle. Germline CDR1 is SNHLY and CDR2 is FYNNEI. The CDR3 spans 14 residues. CDR3 nucleotide sequence: TGTGCCAGCATAACAATCACCGGTAACTATGGCTACACCTTC. It yields the protein CASITITGNYGYTF. The variable domain in full, completed from reference TRBV2 and TRBJ1-2, reads EPEVTQTPSHQVTQMGQEVILRCVPISNHLYFYWYRQILGQKVEFLVSFYNNEISEKSEIFDDQFSVERPDGSNFTLKIRSTKLEDSAMYFCASITITGNYGYTFGSGTRLTVV.

This clone has more than one count but fewer than ten. The chain is built from TRBV6-1 and TRBJ1-1; D is undetermined. This CDR3 is built from 14 residues. Trimming cost V 5 bases and J 4 bases, with 14 bases left between them. Germline V CDR1 and CDR2: MNHNS, SASEGT. CDR3: CASSYGWVSTEAFF. CDR3 coding DNA: TGTGCCAGCAGTTATGGGTGGGTGAGCACTGAAGCTTTCTTT.

The rearrangement uses TRBV6-1 and TRBJ1-2; 8 nucleotides match TRBD1. The length of the CDR3 is 15 residues. The germline gives CDR1 MNHNS, CDR2 SASEGT. V shed 4 bases and J 2 bases; nucleotides not matched to a gene: 6. CDR3 residues: CASSARGRSNYGYTF. DNA of the CDR3: TGTGCCAGCAGTGCCAGGGGGCGTTCGAACTATGGCTACACCTTC.

CDR3 sequence (DNA): TGCGCCAGCAGCTTGGACCAGCTCTCACCCCTCCACTTT. It codes for CASSLDQLSPLHF. The rearrangement joins TRBV5-1 to TRBJ1-6; the D is unclear. In germline, CDR1 is SGHRS, CDR2 YFSETQ. V was trimmed by 0 bases and J by 10 bases, leaving 8 bases between them. The CDR3 sequence is 13 residues long.

V gene TRBV7-9 combines with J gene TRBJ1-5; D perhaps matches TRBD1 (5 bases). Trimming took off 1 base at V and 2 bases at J, with 15 bases between the two ends. Looked up from germline, CDR1 is SEHNR and CDR2 is FQNEAQ (reference sequence). There are 17 residues in the CDR3. The CDR3 reads CASSLGFGGGGNQPQHF. The CDR3 DNA reads as TGTGCCAGCAGCTTAGGATTTGGGGGGGGTGGCAATCAGCCCCAGCATTTT.

V and J are TRBV10-3 and TRBJ2-3, with D maybe TRBD2 (5 bases). Germline V lookup: CDR1 ENHRY, CDR2 SYGVKD. Trimming shortened V by 6 bases and J by 3 bases, and 13 bases separated the two germline ends. This CDR3 spans 14 amino acids. CDR3 nucleotide sequence: TGTGCCATCAGGGAACGGTCGGGGACAGATACGCAGTATTTT. It yields the protein CAIRERSGTDTQYF.

The V gene is TRBV5-1, the J gene TRBJ1-1; D gene uncertain. Trimming shortened V by 2 bases and J by 0 bases, and 11 bases separated the two germline ends. The CDR3 covers 15 residues. From germline, CDR1 is SGHRS and CDR2 YFSETQ. CDR3 sequence reads: CASSLVAGMNTEAFF. The CDR3 nucleotides read TGCGCCAGCAGCTTAGTCGCAGGTATGAACACTGAAGCTTTCTTT.

The chain uses TRBV6-1 and TRBJ2-7, with 7 positions matching TRBD2. CDR3 length equals 14 residues. Germline lookup yields CDR1 MNHNS and CDR2 SASEGT. J was trimmed by 3 bases and V by 5 bases; bases with no gene match: 7. Written as DNA, the CDR3 is TGTGCCAGCAGTTTCCGGGAGGTTCTCTACGAGCAGTACTTC. This translates into CASSFREVLYEQYF.

The V gene is TRBV2, the J gene TRBJ2-7, with D unclear. This CDR3 spans 9 amino acids. Germline CDR1 and CDR2: SNHLY and FYNNEI. V shed 8 bases and J shed 9 bases, with 8 bases lying between them. The CDR3 region has the DNA TGTGCCAGCGGATGGGGGCAGTACTTC. The encoded protein is CASGWGQYF.

The chain is built from TRBV6-5 and TRBJ1-2; D gene unclear. In germline, CDR1 is MNHEY, CDR2 SVGAGI. V was shortened by 0 bases and J by 8 bases, with 13 bases between the two germline ends. This CDR3 region has 14 residues. The CDR3 protein is CASSYSSLSGGYTF. In DNA form, the CDR3 reads TGTGCCAGCAGTTACTCGTCCTTATCAGGCGGCTACACCTTC.

The genes are TRBV25-1 and TRBJ1-2; 11 nucleotides align to TRBD1. Germline CDR1 MGHDK, CDR2 SYGVNS. Unmatched junction bases numbered 10, after V lost 4 bases and J lost 3 bases. The CDR3 length is 17 residues. CDR3 nucleotide sequence: TGTGCCAGCAGTGCGGAACTTGGACAGGGGGCCTACTATGGCTACACCTTC. This translates into CASSAELGQGAYYGYTF.

The J gene is TRBJ1-5, the V gene TRBV12-5; D is uncertain. Trimming stripped 6 bases from V and 0 bases from J, with 6 bases between. Per the germline V gene, CDR1 is LGHNT and CDR2 is FRNRAP. The CDR3 is 13 residues long. The CDR3 reads CASGTYSNQPQHF. The CDR3 DNA reads TGTGCTAGTGGCACCTATAGCAATCAGCCCCAGCATTTT.

In its sample, this clone was seen once. The chain recombines TRBV7-9 with TRBJ2-3; D perhaps matches TRBD2 (6 bases). V lost 8 bases and J lost 7, with 25 bases in between. The CDR3 runs 16 residues. Germline V gives CDR1 SEHNR, CDR2 FQNEAQ (reference sequence). As DNA, the CDR3 is TGTGCCAGCGGCGATAGCGGAGCCGGGGAATTGAATACGCAGTATTTT. Its protein is CASGDSGAGELNTQYF.

This chain uses TRBV5-1 with TRBJ2-1, with D hard to call. V was pared by 4 bases and J by 0 bases, with 8 bases between. The CDR3 consists of 14 residues. Germline V gives CDR1 SGHRS, CDR2 YFSETQ. CDR3 DNA: TGCGCCAGCAGCCCCTTTGACTCCTACAATGAGCAGTTCTTC. It encodes CASSPFDSYNEQFF.

A single count supports this clone. The V gene is TRBV2, the J gene TRBJ1-4; D gene unclear. CDR1 is SNHLY, CDR2 FYNNEI, per germline. V lost 2 bases and J 3 bases, leaving 7 bases between the germline ends. The CDR3 spans 14 residues. CDR3 amino acids: CASSEHTANEKLFF. The CDR3, as DNA: TGTGCCAGCAGTGAACACACGGCTAATGAAAAACTGTTTTTT.

The chain has TRBV7-8 and TRBJ1-5; D gene uncertain. CDR1 SGHVS and CDR2 FQNEAQ come from the germline V gene. CDR3 length: 12 residues. With 3 bases removed from V and 3 bases from J, the gap between germline ends came to 3 bases. As DNA, the CDR3 is TGTGCCAGCAGCTTGCACAATCAGCCCCAGCATTTT. This sequence encodes CASSLHNQPQHF.

This chain uses TRBV7-6 with TRBJ1-4, with D perhaps TRBD1 (6 bases). V was clipped by 4 bases and J by 3 bases, with 18 bases between them. This CDR3 has 17 amino acids. Germline V gene data show CDR1 as SGHVS and CDR2 as FNYEAQ. DNA for the CDR3: TGTGCCAGCAGCTCCTATTCCGGGGGCTCGGCTAATGAAAAACTGTTTTTT. Amino acids: CASSSYSGGSANEKLFF.

The chain joins TRBV5-1 to TRBJ1-2; a weak D match, TRBD1 (5 bases). The CDR3 is made up of 15 amino acids. Germline V gives CDR1 SGHRS, CDR2 YFSETQ. The V end was cut by 4 bases, the J end by 3 bases, with 16 bases between. CDR3 amino acids: CASSLVGMGDYGYTF. For the CDR3, the DNA is TGCGCCAGCAGCCTGGTTGGGATGGGGGACTATGGCTACACCTTC.

The V gene is TRBV7-8, the J gene TRBJ2-1, with 13 nucleotides matching TRBD2. V lost 5 bases, J lost 11 bases, and 3 bases stayed unmatched. CDR1 SGHVS and CDR2 FQNEAQ come from the germline V gene. The CDR3 has 13 residues. DNA for the CDR3: TGTGCCAGCAGCATCGGGACTAGCGGGAAGCAGTTCTTC. Its translation is CASSIGTSGKQFF. The whole variable domain, remainder taken from reference TRBV7-8 and TRBJ2-1, is GAGVSQSPRYKVAKRGQDVALRCDPISGHVSLFWYQQALGQGPEFLTYFQNEAQLDKSGLPSDRFFAERPEGSVSTLKIQRTQQEDSAVYLCASSIGTSGKQFFGPGTRLTVL.

The V call is TRBV2, the J call TRBJ2-3; 9 bases line up with TRBD2. This CDR3 contains 15 residues. Germline lookup yields CDR1 SNHLY and CDR2 FYNNEI. With 3 bases clipped from V and 4 bases from J, the junction kept 5 bases outside the gene matches. The CDR3 DNA sequence: TGTGCCAGCAGTGACCAGACTAGCGGAGCAGATACGCAGTATTTT. This translates into CASSDQTSGADTQYF.